This T cell receptor (beta chain) is drawn from a study of blood T cell repertoires in COVID-19. Overall study context: Specimens from acute and convalescent COVID-19 originated in the United States, Italy and Spain. Sources were T cells, B-cell-depleted T cells, or PBMCs; the material itself was cDNA or gDNA.

This CDR3 has 14 amino acids. Germline lookup yields CDR1 SGHRS and CDR2 YFSETQ. As concerns this clone: One junction end does not reproduce the germline sequence, and a read error may be involved.

TCRdb's copy holds only in-frame clones and misses some; the assay was immunoSEQ multiplex PCR. The sample consists of roughly 100,000 clones, around 90% of them appearing once. The receptor comes from a man between 50 and 59 years old with active COVID-19. The V gene is TRBV5-1, the J gene TRBJ1-5; D may be TRBD1 (5 bases). Sequences were obtained from peripheral blood. CDR3 nucleotides: TGCGCCCGCAGCCGGCGGGGGGGGAGTCAGCCCCAGCATTTT. This translates into CARSRRGGSQPQHF. Filled out from reference TRBV5-1 and TRBJ1-5, the complete variable domain reads KAGVTQTPRYLIKTRGQQVTLSCSPISGHRSVSWYQQTPGQGLQFLFEYFSETQRNKGNFPGRFSGRQFSNSRSEMNVSTLELGDSALYLCARSRRGGSQPQHFGDGTRLSIL.